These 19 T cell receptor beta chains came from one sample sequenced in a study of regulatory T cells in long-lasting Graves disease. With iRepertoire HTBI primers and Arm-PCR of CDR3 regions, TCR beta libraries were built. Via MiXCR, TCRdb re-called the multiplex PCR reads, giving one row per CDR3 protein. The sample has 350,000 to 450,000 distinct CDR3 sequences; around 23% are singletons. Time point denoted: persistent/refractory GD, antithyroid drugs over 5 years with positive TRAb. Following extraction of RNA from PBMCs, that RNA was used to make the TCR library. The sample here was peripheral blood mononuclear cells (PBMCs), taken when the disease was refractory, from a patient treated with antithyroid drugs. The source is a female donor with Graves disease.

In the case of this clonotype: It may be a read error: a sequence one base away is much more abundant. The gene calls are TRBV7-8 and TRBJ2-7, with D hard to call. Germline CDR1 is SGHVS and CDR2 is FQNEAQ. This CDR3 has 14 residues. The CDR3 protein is CASSLRIAPYEQHF. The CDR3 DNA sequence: TGTGCCAGCAGCTTGAGGATAGCCCCCTACGAGCAGCACTTC.

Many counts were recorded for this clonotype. CDR3 DNA sequence: TGTGCCAGCAGTGACCCTGGACAGGGGCGCTCCTACGAGCAGTACTTC. It is translated as CASSDPGQGRSYEQYF. The rearrangement joins TRBV2 to TRBJ2-7, with 9 bases lining up with TRBD1. Germline CDR1 is SNHLY and CDR2 is FYNNEI. This CDR3 has 16 residues. J gave up 0 bases and V 3 bases, and 6 bases lay outside the gene matches.

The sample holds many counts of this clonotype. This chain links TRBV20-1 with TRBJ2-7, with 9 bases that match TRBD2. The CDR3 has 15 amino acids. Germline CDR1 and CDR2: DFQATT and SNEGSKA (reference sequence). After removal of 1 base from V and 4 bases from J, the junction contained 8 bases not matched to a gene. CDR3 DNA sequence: TGCAGTGCTAGAGTTTGGACTAGCGCAACTTACGAGCAGTACTTC. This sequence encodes CSARVWTSATYEQYF.

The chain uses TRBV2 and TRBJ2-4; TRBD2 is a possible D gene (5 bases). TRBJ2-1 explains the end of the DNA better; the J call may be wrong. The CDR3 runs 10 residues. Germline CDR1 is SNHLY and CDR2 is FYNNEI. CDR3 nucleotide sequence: TGTGCCAGCATAGGCGGGGAGCAGTTCTTC. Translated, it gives CASIGGEQFF.

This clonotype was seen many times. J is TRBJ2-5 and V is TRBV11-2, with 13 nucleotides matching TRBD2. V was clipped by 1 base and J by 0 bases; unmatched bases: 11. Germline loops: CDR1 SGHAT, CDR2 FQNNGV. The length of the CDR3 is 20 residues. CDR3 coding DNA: TGTGCCAGCAGCTTAGGCCGACTAGCGGGAGGTGGGGCCTACCAAGAGACCCAGTACTTC. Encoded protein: CASSLGRLAGGGAYQETQYF.

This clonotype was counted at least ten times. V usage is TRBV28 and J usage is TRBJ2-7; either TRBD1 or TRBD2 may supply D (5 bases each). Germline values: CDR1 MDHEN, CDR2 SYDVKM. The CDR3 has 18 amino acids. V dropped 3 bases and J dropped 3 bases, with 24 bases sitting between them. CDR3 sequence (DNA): TGTGCCAGCAGTTTCCCACCCCGGGACCCCACTCGACGCTACGAGCAGTACTTC. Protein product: CASSFPPRDPTRRYEQYF.

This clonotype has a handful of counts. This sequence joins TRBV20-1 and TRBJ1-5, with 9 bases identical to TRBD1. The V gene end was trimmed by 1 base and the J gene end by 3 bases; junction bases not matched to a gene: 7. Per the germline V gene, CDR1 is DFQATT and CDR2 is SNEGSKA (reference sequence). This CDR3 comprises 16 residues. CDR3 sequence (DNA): TGCAGTGCTAGAGCCGAGGACAGGGGACCCAATCAGCCCCAGCATTTT. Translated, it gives CSARAEDRGPNQPQHF.

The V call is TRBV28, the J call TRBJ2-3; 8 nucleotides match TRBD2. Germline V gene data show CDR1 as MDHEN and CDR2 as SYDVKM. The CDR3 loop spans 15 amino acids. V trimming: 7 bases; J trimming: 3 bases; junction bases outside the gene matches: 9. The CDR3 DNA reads TGTGCCAGCACCCCGAGCGGGAGAGTGACAGATACGCAGTATTTT. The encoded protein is CASTPSGRVTDTQYF.

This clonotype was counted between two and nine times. The DNA of the CDR3 is TGCAGTGCTTCGACAGGGGACACCTACGAGCAGTACTTC. It yields the protein CSASTGDTYEQYF. V and J are TRBV20-1 and TRBJ2-7; 8 nucleotides agree with TRBD1. With V trimmed by 5 bases and J by 2 bases, 5 bases remained unmatched. The CDR3 consists of 13 residues. The germline V gene encodes CDR1 DFQATT and CDR2 SNEGSKA (reference sequence).

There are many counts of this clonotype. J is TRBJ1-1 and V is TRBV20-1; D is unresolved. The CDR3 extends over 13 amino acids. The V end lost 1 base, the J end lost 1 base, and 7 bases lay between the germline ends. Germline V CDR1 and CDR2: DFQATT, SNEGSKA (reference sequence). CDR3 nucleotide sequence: TGCAGTGCTAGAGTGGCGGGGAACACTGAAGCTTTCTTT. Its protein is CSARVAGNTEAFF.

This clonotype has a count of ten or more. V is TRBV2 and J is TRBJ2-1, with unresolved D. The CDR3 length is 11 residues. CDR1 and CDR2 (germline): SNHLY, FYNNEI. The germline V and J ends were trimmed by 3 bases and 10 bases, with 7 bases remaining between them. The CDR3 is CASSEVGEQFF. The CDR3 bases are TGTGCCAGCAGTGAGGTCGGGGAGCAGTTCTTC.

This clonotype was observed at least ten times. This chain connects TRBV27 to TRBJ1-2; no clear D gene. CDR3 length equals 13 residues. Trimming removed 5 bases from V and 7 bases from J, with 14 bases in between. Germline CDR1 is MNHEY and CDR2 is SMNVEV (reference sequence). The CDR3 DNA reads TGTGCCAGCAGTCGTTCAGGACGAAGTGGCTACACCTTC. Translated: CASSRSGRSGYTF.

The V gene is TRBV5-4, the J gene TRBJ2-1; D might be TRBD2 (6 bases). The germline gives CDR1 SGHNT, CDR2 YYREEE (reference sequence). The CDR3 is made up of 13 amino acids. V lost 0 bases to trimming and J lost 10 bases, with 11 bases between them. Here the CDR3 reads CASSLGGEVEQFF. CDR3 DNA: TGTGCCAGCAGCTTGGGGGGGGAAGTGGAGCAGTTCTTC.

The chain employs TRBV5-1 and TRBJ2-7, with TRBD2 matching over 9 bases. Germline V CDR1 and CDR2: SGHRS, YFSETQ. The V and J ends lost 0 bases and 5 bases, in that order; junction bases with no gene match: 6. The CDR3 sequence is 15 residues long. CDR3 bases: TGCGCCAGCAGCTTGGTCGGGACTAGCATTGACGAGCAGTACTTC. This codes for CASSLVGTSIDEQYF.

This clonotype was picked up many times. The CDR3 reads CASSLSGSPNTEAFF. DNA of the CDR3: TGTGCCAGCAGTCTCTCCGGAAGTCCGAACACTGAAGCTTTCTTT. The chain recombines TRBV6-1 with TRBJ1-1; D is unresolved. V was pared by 5 bases and J by 1 base, with 14 bases between. The CDR3 loop spans 15 amino acids. Germline loops: CDR1 MNHNS, CDR2 SASEGT.

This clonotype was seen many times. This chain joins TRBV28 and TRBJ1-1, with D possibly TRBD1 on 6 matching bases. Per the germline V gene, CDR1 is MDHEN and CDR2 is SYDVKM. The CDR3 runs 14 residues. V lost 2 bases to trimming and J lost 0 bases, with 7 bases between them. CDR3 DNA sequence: TGTGCCAGCAGTTTACAGGGGATGAACACTGAAGCTTTCTTT. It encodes CASSLQGMNTEAFF.

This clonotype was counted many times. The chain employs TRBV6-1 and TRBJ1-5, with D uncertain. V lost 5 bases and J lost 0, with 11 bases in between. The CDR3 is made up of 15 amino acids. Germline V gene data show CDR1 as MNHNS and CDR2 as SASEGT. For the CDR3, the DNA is TGTGCCAGCAGTCCGGGGAGGTATAGCAATCAGCCCCAGCATTTT. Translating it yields CASSPGRYSNQPQHF.

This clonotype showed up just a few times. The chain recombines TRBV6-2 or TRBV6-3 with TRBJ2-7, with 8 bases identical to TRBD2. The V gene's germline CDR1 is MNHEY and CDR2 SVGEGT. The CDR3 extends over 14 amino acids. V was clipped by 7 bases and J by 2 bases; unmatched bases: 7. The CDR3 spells CASMNREGPYEQYF. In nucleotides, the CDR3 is TGTGCCAGCATGAACCGGGAGGGCCCCTACGAGCAGTACTTC.

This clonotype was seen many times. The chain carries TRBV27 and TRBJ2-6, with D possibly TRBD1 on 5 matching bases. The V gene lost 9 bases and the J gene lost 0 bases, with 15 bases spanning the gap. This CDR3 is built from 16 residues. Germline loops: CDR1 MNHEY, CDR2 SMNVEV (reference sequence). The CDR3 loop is CASKRRVSSGANVLTF. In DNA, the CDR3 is TGTGCCAGTAAACGCAGGGTGAGCTCTGGGGCCAACGTCCTGACTTTC.